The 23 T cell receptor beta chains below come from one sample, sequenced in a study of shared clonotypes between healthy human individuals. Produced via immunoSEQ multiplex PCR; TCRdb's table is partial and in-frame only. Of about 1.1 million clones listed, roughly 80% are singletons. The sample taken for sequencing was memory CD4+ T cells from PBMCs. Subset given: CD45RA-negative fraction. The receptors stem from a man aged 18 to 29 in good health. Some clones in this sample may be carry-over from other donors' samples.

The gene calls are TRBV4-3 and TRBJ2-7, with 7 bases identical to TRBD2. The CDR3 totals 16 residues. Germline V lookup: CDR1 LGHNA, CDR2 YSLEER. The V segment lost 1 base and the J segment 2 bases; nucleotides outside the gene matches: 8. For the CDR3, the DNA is TGCGCCAGCAGCCAAGCTTACCGGCGGGAGACCTACGAGCAGTACTTC. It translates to CASSQAYRRETYEQYF.

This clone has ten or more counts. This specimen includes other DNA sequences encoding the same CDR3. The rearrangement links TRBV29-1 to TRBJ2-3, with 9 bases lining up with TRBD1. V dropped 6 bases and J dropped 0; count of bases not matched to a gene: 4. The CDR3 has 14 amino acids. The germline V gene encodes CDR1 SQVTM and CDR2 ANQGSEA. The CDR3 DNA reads TGCAGCGTAGAGACAGGGGGAAGCACAGATACGCAGTATTTT. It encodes CSVETGGSTDTQYF.

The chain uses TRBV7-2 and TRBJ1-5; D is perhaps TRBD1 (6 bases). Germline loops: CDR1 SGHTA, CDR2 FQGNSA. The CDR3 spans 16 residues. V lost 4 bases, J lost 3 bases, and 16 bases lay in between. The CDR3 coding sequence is TGTGCCAGCAGCTCAGGCGGTGGACAGCTCAATCAGCCCCAGCATTTT. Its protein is CASSSGGGQLNQPQHF.

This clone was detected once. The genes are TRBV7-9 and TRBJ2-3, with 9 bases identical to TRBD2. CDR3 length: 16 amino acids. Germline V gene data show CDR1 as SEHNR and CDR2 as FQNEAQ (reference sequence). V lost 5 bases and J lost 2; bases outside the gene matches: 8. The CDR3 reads CASSPFLAGLTDTQYF. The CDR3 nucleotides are TGTGCCAGCAGCCCCTTCCTAGCGGGACTCACAGATACGCAGTATTTT.

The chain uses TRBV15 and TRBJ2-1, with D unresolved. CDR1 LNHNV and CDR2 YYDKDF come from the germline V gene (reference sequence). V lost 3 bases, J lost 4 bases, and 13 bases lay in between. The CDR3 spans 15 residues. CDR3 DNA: TGTGCCACCAGCAGGACACACGGGCTTTACAATGAGCAGTTCTTC. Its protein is CATSRTHGLYNEQFF.

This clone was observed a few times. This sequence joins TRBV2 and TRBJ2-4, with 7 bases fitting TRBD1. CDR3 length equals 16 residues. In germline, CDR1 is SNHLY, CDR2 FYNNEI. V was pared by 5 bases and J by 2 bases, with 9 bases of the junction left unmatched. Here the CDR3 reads CASSWRGGRTKNIQYF. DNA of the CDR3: TGTGCCAGCAGTTGGAGAGGGGGCCGGACCAAAAACATTCAGTACTTC.

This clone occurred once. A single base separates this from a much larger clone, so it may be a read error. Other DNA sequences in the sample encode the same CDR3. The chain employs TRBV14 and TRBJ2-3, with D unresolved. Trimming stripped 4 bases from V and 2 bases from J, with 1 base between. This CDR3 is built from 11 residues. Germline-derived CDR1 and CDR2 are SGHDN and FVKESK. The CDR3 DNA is TGTGCCAGCAGCCTCACAGATACGCAGTATTTT. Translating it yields CASSLTDTQYF.

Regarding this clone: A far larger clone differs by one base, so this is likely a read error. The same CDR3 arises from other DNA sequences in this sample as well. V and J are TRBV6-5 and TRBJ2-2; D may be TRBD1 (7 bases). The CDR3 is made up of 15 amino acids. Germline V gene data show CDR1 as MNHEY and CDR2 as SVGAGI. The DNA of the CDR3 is TGCGCCAGCAAGGCGGGACAGTTGAACACCGGGGAGCTGTTTTTT. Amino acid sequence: CASKAGQLNTGELFF.

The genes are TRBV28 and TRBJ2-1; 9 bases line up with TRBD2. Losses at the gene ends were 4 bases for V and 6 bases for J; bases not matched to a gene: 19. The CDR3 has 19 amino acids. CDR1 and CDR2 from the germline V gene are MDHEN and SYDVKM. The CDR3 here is CASSSRALIGGRALNEQFF. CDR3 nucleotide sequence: TGTGCCAGCAGTTCACGGGCCCTAATCGGCGGGAGGGCCCTCAATGAGCAGTTCTTC.

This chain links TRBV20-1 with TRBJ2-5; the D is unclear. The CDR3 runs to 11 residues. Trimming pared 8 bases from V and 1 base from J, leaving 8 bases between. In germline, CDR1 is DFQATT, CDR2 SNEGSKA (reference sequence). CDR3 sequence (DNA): TGCAGTCCTTGGGTCCAAGAGACCCAGTACTTC. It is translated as CSPWVQETQYF.

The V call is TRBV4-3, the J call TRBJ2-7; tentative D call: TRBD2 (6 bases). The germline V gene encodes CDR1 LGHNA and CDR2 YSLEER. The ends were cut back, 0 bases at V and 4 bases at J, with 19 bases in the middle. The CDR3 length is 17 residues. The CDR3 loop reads CASSQEGRRRDLYEQYF. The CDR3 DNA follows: TGCGCCAGCAGCCAAGAGGGCCGGCGGCGGGATCTTTACGAGCAGTACTTC.

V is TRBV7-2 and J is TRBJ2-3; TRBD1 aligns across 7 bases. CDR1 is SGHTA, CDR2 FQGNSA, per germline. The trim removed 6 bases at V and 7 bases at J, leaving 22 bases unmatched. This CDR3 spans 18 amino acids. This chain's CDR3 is CASRLSQDRRFLRNTQYF. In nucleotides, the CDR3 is TGTGCCAGCAGATTAAGCCAGGACAGGAGGTTTTTGCGAAATACGCAGTATTTT.

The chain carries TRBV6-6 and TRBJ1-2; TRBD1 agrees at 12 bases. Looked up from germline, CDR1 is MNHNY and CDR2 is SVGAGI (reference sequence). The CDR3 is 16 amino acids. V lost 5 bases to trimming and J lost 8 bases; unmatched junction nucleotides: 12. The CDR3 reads CASSPSPGQGAIGYTF. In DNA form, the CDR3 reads TGTGCCAGCAGTCCTAGTCCGGGACAGGGGGCGATAGGCTACACCTTC.

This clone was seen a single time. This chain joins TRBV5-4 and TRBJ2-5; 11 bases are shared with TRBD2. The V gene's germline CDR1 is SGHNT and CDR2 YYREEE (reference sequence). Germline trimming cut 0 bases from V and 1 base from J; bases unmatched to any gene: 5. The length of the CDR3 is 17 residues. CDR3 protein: CASSLGGLAGAQETQYF. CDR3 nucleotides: TGTGCCAGCAGCTTGGGAGGACTAGCGGGCGCCCAAGAGACCCAGTACTTC.

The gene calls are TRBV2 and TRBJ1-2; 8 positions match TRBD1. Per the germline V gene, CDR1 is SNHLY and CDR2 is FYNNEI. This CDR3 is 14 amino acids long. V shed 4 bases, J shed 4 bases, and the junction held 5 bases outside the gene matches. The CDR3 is CASSVYGQGYGYTF. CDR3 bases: TGTGCCAGCAGTGTATATGGACAGGGCTATGGCTACACCTTC.

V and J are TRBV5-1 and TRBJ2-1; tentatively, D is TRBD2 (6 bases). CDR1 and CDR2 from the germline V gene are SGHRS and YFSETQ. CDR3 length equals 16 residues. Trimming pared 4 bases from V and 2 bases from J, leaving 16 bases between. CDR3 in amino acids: CASSQLPGATYNEQFF. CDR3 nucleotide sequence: TGCGCCAGCAGCCAACTCCCGGGAGCCACCTACAATGAGCAGTTCTTC.

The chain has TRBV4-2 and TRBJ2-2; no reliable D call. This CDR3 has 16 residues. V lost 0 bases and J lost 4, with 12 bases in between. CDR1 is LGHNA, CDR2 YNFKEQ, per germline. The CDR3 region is CASSQDMRQSTGELFF. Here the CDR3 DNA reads TGTGCCAGCAGCCAAGATATGAGGCAGTCCACCGGGGAGCTGTTTTTT.

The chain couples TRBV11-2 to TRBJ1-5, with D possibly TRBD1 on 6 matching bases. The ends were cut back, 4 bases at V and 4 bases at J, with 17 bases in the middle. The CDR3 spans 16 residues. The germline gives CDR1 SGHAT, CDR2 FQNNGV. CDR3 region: CASSSTRTAGNQPQHF. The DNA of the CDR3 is TGTGCCAGCAGCTCCACACGGACAGCCGGGAATCAGCCCCAGCATTTT.

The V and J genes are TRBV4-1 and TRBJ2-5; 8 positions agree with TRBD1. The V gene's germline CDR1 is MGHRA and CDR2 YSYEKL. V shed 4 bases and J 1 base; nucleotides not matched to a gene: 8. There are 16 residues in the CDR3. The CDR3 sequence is CASSLFTGTGQETQYF. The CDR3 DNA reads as TGCGCCAGCAGCCTTTTTACCGGGACAGGCCAAGAGACCCAGTACTTC.

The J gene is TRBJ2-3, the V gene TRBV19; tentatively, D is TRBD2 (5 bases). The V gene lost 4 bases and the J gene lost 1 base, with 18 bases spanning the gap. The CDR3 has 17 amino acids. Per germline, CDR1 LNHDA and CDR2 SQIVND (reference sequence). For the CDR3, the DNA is TGTGCCAGTAGTACGCCGGGTCGGGTGGAGGGCACAGATACGCAGTATTTT. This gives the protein CASSTPGRVEGTDTQYF.

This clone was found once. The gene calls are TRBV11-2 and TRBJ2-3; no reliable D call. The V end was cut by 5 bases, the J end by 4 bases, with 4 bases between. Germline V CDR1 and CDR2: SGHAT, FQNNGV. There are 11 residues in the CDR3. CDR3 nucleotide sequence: TGTGCCAGCAGCAGGGCAGATACGCAGTATTTT. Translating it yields CASSRADTQYF.

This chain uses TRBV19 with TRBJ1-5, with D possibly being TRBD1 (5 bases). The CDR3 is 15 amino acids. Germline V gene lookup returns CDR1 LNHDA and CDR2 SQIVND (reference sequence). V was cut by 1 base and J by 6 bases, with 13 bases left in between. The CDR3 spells CASSIVSGFLQPQHF. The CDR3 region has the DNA TGTGCCAGTAGTATAGTCTCAGGGTTCCTTCAGCCCCAGCATTTT.

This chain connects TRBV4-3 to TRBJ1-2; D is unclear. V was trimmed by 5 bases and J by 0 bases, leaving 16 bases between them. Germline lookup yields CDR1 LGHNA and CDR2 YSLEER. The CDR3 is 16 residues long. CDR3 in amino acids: CASSSFGRTPNYGYTF. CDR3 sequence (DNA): TGCGCCAGCAGCTCATTCGGTCGGACTCCTAACTATGGCTACACCTTC.